Reported below is one T cell receptor (beta chain). Its specificity is unknown. The sample belongs to a study of blood T cells in healthy people across ages. Points from the study as a whole: Donors of long life had a larger count of naive CD4+ cells and greater diversity than aged donors. Older age went with lower TCR beta diversity per million T cells, in a roughly linear way. The percentage of naive T cells correlated strongly with TCR beta diversity.

The CDR3 sequence is 16 residues long. CDR1 and CDR2 (germline): MDHEN, SYDVKM. Trimming pared 5 bases from V and 13 bases from J, leaving 27 bases between. Next came a second PCR, run for about 7 to 12 cycles, which used a sample-barcoded 5' primer along with a J-beta primer mix. TCRdb re-analysed the 5' RACE reads in MiXCR, keeping a single row per CDR3 protein. This table has about 1.4 million distinct CDR3 sequences, roughly 60% appearing once. V gene TRBV28 combines with J gene TRBJ2-1; TRBD2 is a possible D gene (7 bases). The specimen sequenced was blood. This receptor was obtained from a man younger than 35 in good health. The CDR3: CASSHRRGGGLETQFF. CDR3 sequence (DNA): TGTGCCAGCAGTCACCGCAGGGGAGGGGGTCTGGAGACCCAGTTCTTC.